This T cell receptor (beta chain) was found in a study of control samples from healthy donors and cancer patients. TCRdb's copy holds only in-frame clones and misses some; the assay was immunoSEQ multiplex PCR. The sample records some 150,000 clones, roughly nine tenths being singletons. CDR1 LGHNA and CDR2 YSLEER come from the germline V gene. V was clipped by 1 base and J by 6 bases, with 10 bases between them. CDR3 length equals 13 residues. The sequence was obtained from a man aged 25-45 years in good health. The V and J genes are TRBV4-3 and TRBJ2-7, with a weak D call TRBD2 (5 bases). Source material: blood. The CDR3 spells CASSQVEGSEQYF. DNA of the CDR3: TGCGCCAGCAGCCAAGTAGAGGGATCCGAGCAGTACTTC.